This T cell receptor beta chain derives from a study of T cell repertoires in ileal Crohn's disease. Study at large: Biopsies of the neoterminal ileum at postoperative colonoscopy form M6 samples.

Time point specified: neoterminal ileum biopsy at postoperative endoscopy, about 6 months after surgery. From germline, CDR1 is SNHLY and CDR2 FYNNEI. The V and J ends lost 3 bases and 5 bases respectively, with 9 bases between them. The CDR3 runs to 13 residues. This table comes from immunoSEQ multiplex PCR, and its TCRdb copy is limited to in-frame clones, with some not included. The profile shows 13,000 or so clones, around two thirds of them singletons. The receptor was derived from an adult with Crohn's disease. Sequencing input: ileal tissue. The V call is TRBV2, the J call TRBJ2-3, with a tentative D call TRBD1 (5 bases). The CDR3 region is CASSDVGVDTQYF. In nucleotides, the CDR3 is TGTGCCAGCAGTGATGTAGGGGTAGATACGCAGTATTTT.